This T cell receptor beta chain was captured by sequencing in a study of T cell responses to AZD1222 COVID-19 vaccine. Broader study findings: Spike-specific TCR breadth and depth rose after two AZD1222 doses. Donors skewed white British and female; clonal diversity was possibly underestimated.

Some clones are missing from TCRdb's copy, which holds only in-frame ones; the method was immunoSEQ multiplex PCR. Here the sample spans more than 150,000 clones, around nine tenths being singletons. Analysis merged second doses at about 4 or about 12 weeks. CDR3 length: 15 residues. V was trimmed by 0 bases and J by 5 bases, leaving 10 bases between them. CDR1 is MNHNY, CDR2 SVGAGI, per germline (reference sequence). Concerning this clone itself: Antigen: not known.

This sequence originates from an adult who received the AZD1222 COVID-19 vaccine. The sequencing used peripheral blood, collected 28 days after the second AZD1222 dose. The chain is built from TRBV6-6 and TRBJ1-4, with D hard to call. The CDR3 nucleotides read TGTGCCAGCAGTTACTCATCGACCTTAAATGAAAAACTGTTTTTT. This codes for CASSYSSTLNEKLFF.